The rows below give T cell receptor beta chains drawn from one sample of a study of T-cell reconstitution after alpha-beta-depleted transplantation in children. A single record per CDR3 protein comes from TCRdb applying MiXCR to the PCR reads. The table records 70,000 to 95,000 distinct CDR3 sequences, 12% of them present only once. The starting material was PBMCs from the stem cell graft donor, obtained from the stem cell graft. Receptor source: a human donor who donated a stem cell graft to a child with inherited bone marrow failure. The CDR3 runs from the conserved cysteine through the conserved F or W. A D gene is named only where the DNA matches it firmly. Part of the rows lack a size; the others show once, few, many or a class for expanded clones.

many | TRBJ1-5 | TRBD1 | TRBV20-1 | CSASTGQGNQPQHF
NA | TRBJ1-6 | NA | TRBV7-9 | CASSLVAYGYSPLHF
many | TRBJ2-5 | NA | TRBV7-2 | CASSPEQAQETQYF
many | TRBJ1-5 | NA | TRBV6-2/TRBV6-3 | CASSNDSPQHF
few | TRBJ1-1 | NA | TRBV5-1 | CASSQNPPGRAFF
many | TRBJ2-3 | NA | TRBV7-2 | CASSPPAGDTQYF
many | TRBJ2-3 | TRBD2 | TRBV20-1 | CSARTWWGGGPNTDTQYF
NA | TRBJ2-5 | TRBD2 | TRBV7-9 | CASSSRLAGGPQETQYF
few | TRBJ2-2 | TRBD2 | TRBV3-1 | CASSQGGGVGTGELFF
NA | TRBJ2-5 | NA | TRBV7-6 | CASSPLPGETQYF
many | TRBJ2-7 | TRBD2 | TRBV5-1 | CASSEGTNLYEQYF
few | TRBJ2-7 | TRBD1 | TRBV9 | CASSVESGQGYEQYF
many | TRBJ1-1 | NA | TRBV19 | CASKKNTEAFF
many | TRBJ2-1 | TRBD1 | TRBV9 | CASSVTSRQGGGNEQFF
many | TRBJ2-1 | TRBD2 | TRBV7-2 | CASSLVILAGGYNEQFF
many | TRBJ1-2 | NA | TRBV6-1 | CASSSLRGLDGYTF
NA | TRBJ1-1 | NA | TRBV13 | CASSPGGETNTEAFF
NA | TRBJ2-1 | NA | TRBV11-2 | CASSPRDRLYNEQFF
many | TRBJ2-1 | NA | TRBV7-2 | CASSPSSLGYNEQFF
many | TRBJ1-3 | NA | TRBV7-2 | CASSRIPSGNTIYF
many | TRBJ2-6 | NA | TRBV5-1 | CASSLWVTAGLSTGANVLTF
many | TRBJ2-3 | NA | TRBV27 | CASSLKGLNTQYF
many | TRBJ2-3 | TRBD2 | TRBV29-1 | CSVEGGSGSTDTQYF
NA | TRBJ2-1 | TRBD2 | TRBV7-9 | CASSVIAGGPGKEMFF
many | TRBJ2-1 | NA | TRBV5-1 | CASSPEGRGQFF
many | TRBJ2-7 | NA | TRBV28 | CASSPPARDFYEQYF
many | TRBJ2-3 | TRBD2 | TRBV24-1 | CATSDGWEGLDTQYF
many | TRBJ1-2 | NA | TRBV18 | CASSPADEFPYTF
many | TRBJ2-3 | NA | TRBV11-2 | CASSLGTSTTQYF
many | TRBJ2-3 | TRBD2 | TRBV6-1 | CASTRAGITDTHYF
NA | TRBJ1-5 | TRBD1 | TRBV5-1 | CASSPQGANQPQHF
many | TRBJ2-1 | TRBD2 | TRBV7-3 | CASSLLAWTSGYNEQFF
many | TRBJ1-2 | TRBD1 | TRBV20-1 | CSARAPGTGKHGYTF
many | TRBJ2-7 | NA | TRBV6-5 | CASSGGYYEQYF
many | TRBJ2-1 | TRBD2 | TRBV28 | CASTLFGTSGSWDEQFF
NA | TRBJ2-1 | TRBD1 | TRBV20-1 | CSVPDRVDNEQFF
many | TRBJ2-2 | NA | TRBV18 | CASSPELTQGPWNTGELFF
many | TRBJ1-2 | NA | TRBV5-5 | CASSRPGGNYGYTF
many | TRBJ2-3 | TRBD1 | TRBV2 | CASNRGTDTQYF
NA | TRBJ1-6 | NA | TRBV6-2/TRBV6-3 | CASNDRGDNSPLHF
many | TRBJ1-2 | NA | TRBV20-1 | CSAIGATAGGGYTF
many | TRBJ2-1 | NA | TRBV2 | CASSVDVYNEQFF
NA | TRBJ2-3 | TRBD2 | TRBV9 | CASSVALAGTDTQYF
few | TRBJ2-1 | NA | TRBV13 | CASSLGAEGTPNNEQFF
once | TRBJ2-7 | TRBD2 | TRBV7-2 | CASSGTSGSSYEQYF
few | TRBJ2-3 | TRBD1 | TRBV5-1 | CASSPLGQGAADTQYF
many | TRBJ2-1 | NA | TRBV12-3/TRBV12-4 | CASSLVGGGYNEQFF
many | TRBJ1-4 | NA | TRBV5-5 | CASSLGSWGEKLFF
many | TRBJ2-1 | TRBD2 | TRBV9 | CASSVGTSSEDEQFF
many | TRBJ1-3 | NA | TRBV5-1 | CASSLGGNGNTIYF
many | TRBJ1-1 | NA | TRBV18 | CASSPGGVRNTEAFF
few | TRBJ2-3 | TRBD1 | TRBV2 | CASSSGGFRTGETDTQYF
many | TRBJ1-1 | NA | TRBV5-1 | CASRSTGNEAFF
many | TRBJ1-2 | NA | TRBV4-2 | CASEPGRNYGYTF
few | TRBJ2-2 | TRBD2 | TRBV28 | CAGGGLAGDNTGELFF
many | TRBJ2-7 | NA | TRBV12-3/TRBV12-4 | CASSQSPPGGRYEQYF
many | TRBJ2-1 | NA | TRBV5-1 | CASSEGRSSYNEQFF